This T cell receptor (beta chain) came from a study of blood T cell repertoires in COVID-19. Study details: Researchers got acute and convalescent COVID-19 samples from the United States, Italy and Spain. T cells, B-cell-depleted T cells, or PBMCs supplied cDNA or gDNA.

Per the germline V gene, CDR1 is SNHLY and CDR2 is FYNNEI. V shed 3 bases, J shed 5 bases, and the junction held 1 base outside the gene matches. This CDR3 is built from 15 residues. How the authors handled the data: Reference gene primer amplification gave nucleated cell count estimates. Assay: immunoSEQ multiplex PCR; the TCRdb copy retains only in-frame clones and omits some. The DNA gave D and trimming, while V, J and clone size come from that table. This sample carries about 42,000 clones, around 76% of them seen once, and the ten largest clones take 7.5% to 10%. This clonotype was obtained from an older man with active or convalescent COVID-19. The V and J genes are TRBV2 and TRBJ2-2; 12 nucleotides agree with TRBD2. Sequenced sample: peripheral blood. This CDR3 reads CASSDGTSGTGELFF. Here the CDR3 DNA reads TGTGCCAGCAGTGATGGGACTAGCGGGACCGGGGAGCTGTTTTTT.